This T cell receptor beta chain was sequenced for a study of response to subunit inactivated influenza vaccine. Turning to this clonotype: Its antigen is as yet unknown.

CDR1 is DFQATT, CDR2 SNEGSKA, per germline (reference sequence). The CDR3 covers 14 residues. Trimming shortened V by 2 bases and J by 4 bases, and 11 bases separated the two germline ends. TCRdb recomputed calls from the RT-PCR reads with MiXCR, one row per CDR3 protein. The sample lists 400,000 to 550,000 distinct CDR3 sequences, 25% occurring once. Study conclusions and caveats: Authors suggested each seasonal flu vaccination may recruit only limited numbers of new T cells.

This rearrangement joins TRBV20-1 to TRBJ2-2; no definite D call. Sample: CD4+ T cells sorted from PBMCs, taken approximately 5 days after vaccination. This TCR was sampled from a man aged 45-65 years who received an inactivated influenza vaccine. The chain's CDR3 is CSARQESGTGELFF. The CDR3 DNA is TGCAGTGCTAGACAGGAGTCGGGCACCGGGGAGCTGTTTTTT.